The 16 T cell receptor beta chains given below trace back to one sample, sequenced in a study of blood T cell repertoires in COVID-19. Data came from immunoSEQ multiplex PCR; TCRdb stores just in-frame clones and leaves some out. The sample includes tens of thousands of clones, approximately 83% of them seen just once. Sequencing was performed on peripheral blood. These receptors came from a woman aged 60-75 years with acute or convalescent COVID-19.

The V gene is TRBV24-1, the J gene TRBJ1-2; 7 positions agree with TRBD1. Trimming took 2 bases from V and 5 from J; bases not matched to a gene: 1. The CDR3 runs to 13 residues. CDR1 and CDR2 from the germline V gene are KGHDR and SFDVKD. The CDR3 protein is CATSDSGGYGYTF. As DNA, the CDR3 is TGTGCCACCAGTGATTCAGGGGGATATGGCTACACCTTC.

The chain couples TRBV5-4 to TRBJ1-2, with no clear D. Germline V gives CDR1 SGHNT, CDR2 YYREEE (reference sequence). The V end lost 4 bases, the J end lost 3 bases, and 13 bases lay between the germline ends. The CDR3 covers 14 residues. CDR3 coding DNA: TGTGCCAGCAGCCATAAGGAGTCGGACTATGGCTACACCTTC. Translating it yields CASSHKESDYGYTF.

The rearrangement links TRBV14 to TRBJ1-6; D unclear. CDR3 size: 17 residues. CDR1 and CDR2 (germline): SGHDN, FVKESK. V was shortened by 1 base and J by 0 bases, with 10 bases between the two germline ends. The CDR3 reads CASSQVRVPSYNSPLHF. In DNA form, the CDR3 reads TGTGCCAGCAGCCAAGTCCGGGTTCCCTCCTATAATTCACCCCTCCACTTT.

V usage is TRBV19 and J usage is TRBJ1-2; tentative D call: TRBD1 (5 bases). There are 14 residues in the CDR3. V shed 10 bases and J shed 4 bases, with 19 bases lying between them. CDR1 LNHDA and CDR2 SQIVND come from the germline V gene (reference sequence). CDR3 amino acids: CATTPSGVGYGYTF. CDR3 DNA sequence: TGTGCCACCACCCCCTCGGGGGTCGGCTATGGCTACACCTTC.

The rearrangement joins TRBV7-2 to TRBJ2-7, with TRBD1 identical over 8 bases. The germline V gene has CDR1 SGHTA and CDR2 FQGNSA. The CDR3 totals 14 residues. The V and J ends lost 3 bases and 5 bases, in that order; junction bases with no gene match: 6. The CDR3 here is CASSFRTGNNEQYF. The CDR3 DNA sequence: TGTGCCAGCAGCTTTAGGACAGGGAACAACGAGCAGTACTTC.

V and J are TRBV7-9 and TRBJ2-7, with D tentatively TRBD1 (6 bases). Germline V CDR1 and CDR2: SEHNR, FQNEAQ (reference sequence). There are 16 residues in the CDR3. V was clipped by 5 bases and J by 5 bases, with 22 bases between them. CDR3 residues: CASSLTPQTRGHEQYF. CDR3 nucleotides: TGTGCCAGCAGCCTAACCCCCCAGACCAGGGGACACGAGCAGTACTTC.

The chain employs TRBV7-8 and TRBJ1-1, with D uncertain. This CDR3 comprises 15 residues. Germline CDR1 is SGHVS and CDR2 is FQNEAQ. Trimming removed 5 bases at V and 3 bases at J, with 16 bases between. As DNA, the CDR3 is TGTGCCAGCAGCAGCGGCGGGAGATGGGACACTGAAGCTTTCTTT. Translation: CASSSGGRWDTEAFF.

CDR3 amino acids: CASRAGGLNEQFF. The CDR3 nucleotides are TGTGCCAGCAGGGCGGGGGGACTCAATGAGCAGTTCTTC. The chain is built from TRBV6-6 and TRBJ2-1; 8 bases map to TRBD2. In germline, CDR1 is MNHNY, CDR2 SVGAGI (reference sequence). The CDR3 spans 13 residues. The ends lost 6 bases at V and 6 bases at J; junction bases unmatched: 4.

The rearrangement links TRBV12-3 or TRBV12-4 to TRBJ1-3; D unclear. There are 12 residues in the CDR3. Trimming removed 3 bases from V and 2 bases from J, with 2 bases in between. This CDR3 reads CASSFAGNTIYF. In DNA form, the CDR3 reads TGTGCCAGCAGTTTCGCTGGAAACACCATATATTTT.

The rearrangement joins TRBV29-1 to TRBJ2-2, with 8 bases matching TRBD1. This CDR3 is built from 15 residues. The germline V gene has CDR1 SQVTM and CDR2 ANQGSEA. V trimming: 5 bases; J trimming: 1 base; junction bases outside the gene matches: 6. The CDR3 loop is CSVKTGTGNTGELFF. For the CDR3, the DNA is TGCAGCGTTAAAACCGGGACAGGGAACACCGGGGAGCTGTTTTTT.

The V and J genes are TRBV19 and TRBJ1-5; D is ambiguous. Trimming pared 8 bases from V and 6 bases from J, leaving 20 bases between. Germline CDR1 reads LNHDA; CDR2 reads SQIVND (reference sequence). This CDR3 is 15 amino acids long. The DNA of the CDR3 is TGTGCCAGTTCGTCGACTTTCTTAGCCTTTCAGCCCCAGCATTTT. Translated: CASSSTFLAFQPQHF.

This CDR3 is CASSPLRGLALNTGELFF. The DNA of the CDR3 is TGTGCCAGCAGTCCTCTAAGAGGACTAGCCCTGAACACCGGGGAGCTGTTTTTT. The V gene is TRBV2, the J gene TRBJ2-2, with TRBD2 matching 8 bases. J was trimmed by 1 base and V by 5 bases; bases with no gene match: 12. CDR3 length: 18 residues. The germline gives CDR1 SNHLY, CDR2 FYNNEI. Full variable domain (remainder filled in from reference TRBV2 and TRBJ2-2): EPEVTQTPSHQVTQMGQEVILRCVPISNHLYFYWYRQILGQKVEFLVSFYNNEISEKSEIFDDQFSVERPDGSNFTLKIRSTKLEDSAMYFCASSPLRGLALNTGELFFGEGSRLTVL.

This CDR3 reads CAISAGATSPLHF. CDR3 coding DNA: TGTGCCATCAGTGCAGGGGCTACTTCACCCCTCCACTTT. This chain joins TRBV10-3 and TRBJ1-6, with D maybe TRBD1 (6 bases). The CDR3 length is 13 residues. Germline lookup yields CDR1 ENHRY and CDR2 SYGVKD. Trimming took 4 bases from V and 9 from J, leaving 10 bases between them.

The J gene is TRBJ1-6, the V gene TRBV18; 7 nucleotides match TRBD1. After removal of 1 base from V and 4 bases from J, the junction contained 7 bases not matched to a gene. This CDR3 has 17 residues. CDR1 and CDR2 from the germline V gene are KGHSH and LQKENI. The CDR3 spells CASSPLTGTAYNSPLHF. The CDR3 nucleotides are TGTGCCAGCTCACCACTAACAGGGACAGCTTATAATTCACCCCTCCACTTT. Filled out from reference TRBV18 and TRBJ1-6, the complete variable domain reads NAGVMQNPRHLVRRRGQEARLRCSPMKGHSHVYWYRQLPEEGLKFMVYLQKENIIDESGMPKERFSAEFPKEGPSILRIQQVVRGDSAAYFCASSPLTGTAYNSPLHFGNGTRLTVT.

The gene calls are TRBV19 and TRBJ2-5; 8 bases are shared with TRBD1. CDR1 and CDR2 from the germline V gene are LNHDA and SQIVND (reference sequence). The V and J ends lost 6 bases and 7 bases, in that order; junction bases with no gene match: 7. The CDR3 is 13 amino acids. CDR3 sequence: CASRLDRVGTQYF. CDR3 bases: TGTGCCAGTAGATTGGACAGGGTGGGGACCCAGTACTTC.

The chain employs TRBV28 and TRBJ1-4; 11 bases match TRBD1. Germline CDR1 and CDR2: MDHEN and SYDVKM. V dropped 2 bases and J dropped 6; count of bases not matched to a gene: 2. The CDR3 spans 15 residues. CDR3 DNA sequence: TGTGCCAGCAGTTTAGGGGGACAGGGGGATGAAAAACTGTTTTTT. Encoded protein: CASSLGGQGDEKLFF. The full variable domain, rest sourced from reference TRBV28 and TRBJ1-4, is DVKVTQSSRYLVKRTGEKVFLECVQDMDHENMFWYRQDPGLGLRLIYFSYDVKMKEKGDIPEGYSVSREKKERFSLILESASTNQTSMYLCASSLGGQGDEKLFFGSGTQLSVL.